The present T cell receptor (beta chain) was sequenced within a study of blood T cell repertoires in COVID-19. Study as a whole: Italy, Spain and the United States were the sources of the convalescent and acute COVID-19 samples. PBMCs, B-cell-depleted T cells, or T cells were the source of the cDNA or gDNA that made up the material.

Methods used by the authors: Amplification of reference gene primers was used by the study to estimate nucleated cell counts. The repertoire was sequenced with immunoSEQ multiplex PCR; TCRdb's copy has only in-frame clones and lacks some. V and J calls and clone size are those listed in that table; D and trimming were worked out from the DNA. Altogether 250,000 or so clones are present, more than 75% being singletons, with the ten largest covering more than 1.3%. Germline CDR1 reads LNHDA; CDR2 reads SQIVND (reference sequence). Trimming removed 5 bases from V and 5 bases from J, with 17 bases in between. This CDR3 is 15 amino acids long. This clone was observed a single time.

The rearrangement uses TRBV19 and TRBJ2-3, with a possible D match to TRBD2 (7 bases). The sample was peripheral blood. The source is a woman aged 40 to 49 who had recovered from COVID-19. The CDR3 region has the DNA TGTGCCAGTAGTCCGGAGGGGGGGCCTGAAGATACGCAGTATTTT. Its translation: CASSPEGGPEDTQYF.